Given below is one TCR beta chain in context. Authors' processing steps: Estimation of nucleated cell counts was performed using reference gene primer amplification. Profiling relied on immunoSEQ multiplex PCR, and the TCRdb table lists in-frame clones only, not all of them. Clone size and V and J calls were adopted from that table, with D and trimming inferred from the DNA. The sample includes approximately 140,000 clones, 80% to 85% of them seen just once. These data belong to a study of blood T cell repertoires in COVID-19. Study-wide background: Samples came from the United States, Italy and Spain, spanning acute and convalescent COVID-19. T cells, B-cell-depleted T cells, or PBMCs provided the cDNA or gDNA that served as material.

V was cut by 1 base and J by 4 bases, with 14 bases left in between. In germline, CDR1 is SGHTA, CDR2 FQGNSA. CDR3 length: 16 amino acids. Sequencing was done on a sample of peripheral blood. The receptor was derived from a human donor in a cohort sampled during active COVID-19. The J gene is TRBJ1-5, the V gene TRBV7-2; D is perhaps TRBD1 (6 bases). The CDR3 DNA reads as TGTGCCAGCAGCTTAGAGTGGGGGGGCGGTAATCAGCCCCAGCATTTT. This codes for CASSLEWGGGNQPQHF.